Shown below are 17 T cell receptor beta chains from a single sample sequenced in a study of identical twins. TCRdb reprocessed the 5' RACE reads via MiXCR and lists one record per CDR3 protein. This table has roughly 260,000 distinct CDR3 sequences, over 11% appearing once. Sequenced input: memory (CD45RO+) T cells sorted from blood. Receptors originate from a woman under 30 in good health.

In its sample, this clonotype was seen a few times. The rearrangement uses TRBV27 and TRBJ2-1, with a weak D call TRBD2 (6 bases). Germline values: CDR1 MNHEY, CDR2 SMNVEV (reference sequence). CDR3 size: 12 residues. V was shortened by 6 bases and J by 9 bases, with 12 bases between the two germline ends. DNA for the CDR3: TGTGCCAGCAGCTTCGGGAGAGGTGAGCAGTTCTTC. Amino acids: CASSFGRGEQFF.

V gene TRBV20-1 combines with J gene TRBJ2-7; 7 bases match TRBD1. The germline CDR1 and CDR2 sequences are DFQATT and SNEGSKA (reference sequence). The CDR3 is 14 amino acids. Germline trimming cut 6 bases from V and 2 bases from J; bases unmatched to any gene: 10. In nucleotides, the CDR3 is TGCAGTGCCTACACAGGGGCAGGTACCTACGAGCAGTACTTC. Translated: CSAYTGAGTYEQYF.

This clonotype was counted only a few times. The V gene is TRBV3-1, the J gene TRBJ2-7; TRBD1 aligns across 9 bases. This CDR3 contains 15 residues. Trimming at V came to 4 bases and at J to 5 bases, leaving 9 bases not matched to a gene. Germline V CDR1 and CDR2: LGHDT, YNNKEL (reference sequence). CDR3 sequence: CASSPSTGGDDEQYF. CDR3 nucleotides: TGTGCCAGCAGCCCCTCTACAGGGGGCGACGACGAGCAGTACTTC.

Only a few counts were recorded for this clonotype. The chain joins TRBV6-2 or TRBV6-3 to TRBJ2-1; 9 bases are shared with TRBD2. The CDR3 spans 17 residues. Germline V gives CDR1 MNHEY, CDR2 SVGEGT. The V gene end was trimmed by 2 bases and the J gene end by 7 bases; junction bases not matched to a gene: 12. The CDR3: CASSYGPRSGRWNEQFF. The CDR3 bases are TGTGCCAGCAGTTACGGTCCGAGGAGCGGGAGGTGGAATGAGCAGTTCTTC.

This clonotype was observed a handful of times. The rearrangement uses TRBV29-1 and TRBJ2-7; possibly TRBD1 or TRBD2 for D (5 bases each). The CDR3 is 13 amino acids. V lost 7 bases, J lost 2 bases, and 15 bases lay in between. Germline V gene data show CDR1 as SQVTM and CDR2 as ANQGSEA. The CDR3 spells CSAQTGAPYEQYF. Written as DNA, the CDR3 is TGCAGCGCCCAGACCGGGGCCCCCTACGAGCAGTACTTC.

This clonotype was seen only a few times. The chain is built from TRBV11-2 and TRBJ2-5; D possibly corresponds to TRBD1 (6 bases). This CDR3 region has 18 residues. The V gene lost 1 base and the J gene lost 4 bases, with 22 bases spanning the gap. The germline V gene has CDR1 SGHAT and CDR2 FQNNGV. This CDR3 reads CASSLGRLLAGAGETQYF. The CDR3 DNA sequence: TGTGCCAGCAGCTTAGGGAGACTATTGGCAGGGGCGGGAGAGACCCAGTACTTC.

This clonotype was seen only a few times. J is TRBJ2-1 and V is TRBV7-7; possible D gene TRBD2, 5 bases. Germline V gene data show CDR1 as SSHAT and CDR2 as FNYEAQ (reference sequence). The length of the CDR3 is 15 residues. V was pared by 5 bases and J by 5 bases, with 16 bases between. CDR3: CASSPQDGENNEQFF. For the CDR3, the DNA is TGTGCCAGCAGCCCCCAGGACGGGGAGAACAATGAGCAGTTCTTC.

V and J are TRBV30 and TRBJ1-1; D perhaps matches TRBD1 (5 bases). Germline V lookup: CDR1 GTSNPN, CDR2 SVGIG (reference sequence). Trimming removed 5 bases at V and 7 bases at J, with 20 bases between. The CDR3 is 14 residues long. The CDR3 here is CAWGKQARLGEAFF. The CDR3 nucleotides read TGTGCCTGGGGGAAACAGGCGCGGCTCGGTGAAGCTTTCTTT.

In its sample, this clonotype was seen a few times. The J gene is TRBJ2-3, the V gene TRBV20-1; D perhaps matches TRBD1 (7 bases). CDR3 length: 13 residues. V was cut by 6 bases and J by 7 bases, with 17 bases left in between. The V gene's germline CDR1 is DFQATT and CDR2 SNEGSKA (reference sequence). In nucleotides, the CDR3 is TGCAGTGCCGCGGGACAGACCTTATATACGCAGTATTTT. Translation: CSAAGQTLYTQYF.

CDR3 residues: CASSESTGRHEKLFF. The CDR3 region has the DNA TGTGCCAGCAGTGAATCGACAGGGCGACATGAAAAACTGTTTTTT. The rearrangement uses TRBV6-1 and TRBJ1-4; 7 bases match TRBD1. V lost 2 bases to trimming and J lost 6 bases; unmatched junction nucleotides: 6. This CDR3 contains 15 residues. Germline values: CDR1 MNHNS, CDR2 SASEGT.

This clonotype has a handful of counts. The chain recombines TRBV12-3 or TRBV12-4 with TRBJ2-1; D is unresolved. The CDR3 contains 15 residues. Trimming took off 4 bases at V and 5 bases at J, with 15 bases between the two ends. In DNA, the CDR3 is TGTGCCAGCAGTTCAAGGCGCAGTGGGAACAATGAGCAGTTCTTC. Residues: CASSSRRSGNNEQFF.

This clonotype appeared a few times. The chain links TRBV6-5 to TRBJ2-5, with D possibly matching TRBD1 (5 bases). V dropped 4 bases and J dropped 5 bases, with 8 bases sitting between them. The CDR3 is 12 residues long. Per the germline V gene, CDR1 is MNHEY and CDR2 is SVGAGI. Here the CDR3 reads CASSWNRETQYF. In nucleotides, the CDR3 is TGTGCCAGCAGTTGGAACAGGGAGACCCAGTACTTC.

This rearrangement joins TRBV12-3 or TRBV12-4 to TRBJ2-2; D is unclear. Trimming shortened V by 5 bases and J by 3 bases, and 10 bases separated the two germline ends. The CDR3 has 14 amino acids. The CDR3 region has the DNA TGTGCCAGCAGTGATATCTTTGACACCGGGGAGCTGTTTTTT. It is translated as CASSDIFDTGELFF.

This clonotype was counted many times. This sequence joins TRBV11-1 and TRBJ2-1; 11 nucleotides agree with TRBD2. There are 16 residues in the CDR3. V lost 0 bases to trimming and J lost 4 bases; unmatched junction nucleotides: 2. The germline V gene has CDR1 SGHAT and CDR2 FQDESV (reference sequence). The CDR3 sequence: CASSLALAGGYNEQFF. The CDR3 nucleotides read TGTGCCAGCAGCTTAGCCCTAGCGGGGGGTTACAATGAGCAGTTCTTC.

In its sample, this clonotype was seen a few times. CDR3 nucleotide sequence: TGTGCCAGCAGCTTAAGTGGCGGGAGAGGCAATGAGCAGTTCTTC. Translated: CASSLSGGRGNEQFF. The chain is built from TRBV7-2 and TRBJ2-1, with TRBD2 matching over 7 bases. The CDR3 consists of 15 residues. Germline V CDR1 and CDR2: SGHTA, FQGNSA. J was trimmed by 6 bases and V by 2 bases; bases with no gene match: 7.

The J gene is TRBJ2-1, the V gene TRBV7-8; TRBD2 aligns across 11 bases. This CDR3 is 16 amino acids long. Trimming removed 5 bases from V and 7 bases from J; junction bases left unmatched: 10. Germline assignment: CDR1 SGHVS and CDR2 FQNEAQ. CDR3 DNA: TGTGCCAGCAGCCAACTCACTAGCGGGGGTGGGAATGAGCAGTTCTTC. Amino acid sequence: CASSQLTSGGGNEQFF. The full variable domain, with the rest looked up from reference TRBV7-8 and TRBJ2-1, is GAGVSQSPRYKVAKRGQDVALRCDPISGHVSLFWYQQALGQGPEFLTYFQNEAQLDKSGLPSDRFFAERPEGSVSTLKIQRTQQEDSAVYLCASSQLTSGGGNEQFFGPGTRLTVL.

This clonotype has just a few counts. The chain is built from TRBV5-1 and TRBJ2-2; 11 bases agree with TRBD2. V was clipped by 0 bases and J by 8 bases; unmatched bases: 9. The CDR3 is 17 amino acids. Germline V gene data show CDR1 as SGHRS and CDR2 as YFSETQ. The CDR3 is CASSLAWTSGRPGELFF. The CDR3 nucleotides read TGCGCCAGCAGCTTGGCTTGGACTAGCGGGCGTCCGGGGGAGCTGTTTTTT.